A single sample gave rise to the 13 T cell receptor beta chains below, sequenced in a study of PD-1 blockade in classical Hodgkin lymphoma. Each and every patient relapsed after autologous stem cell transplantation, and patients got differing brentuximab vedotin exposure. CD4+ T cells were purified from thawed PBMCs by magnetic negative selection. Generated by immunoSEQ multiplex PCR, the TCRdb table keeps only in-frame clones and is missing some. The sample shows more than 9,500 clones, approximately 80% of them seen only once. The source material was CD4+ T cells from blood, sampled at baseline. Receptors originate from a human donor with classical Hodgkin lymphoma.

The J gene is TRBJ1-3, the V gene TRBV7-9, with TRBD1 as a possible D gene (5 bases). The V gene lost 5 bases and the J gene lost 0 bases, with 14 bases spanning the gap. The CDR3 loop spans 16 amino acids. Germline V gene lookup returns CDR1 SEHNR and CDR2 FQNEAQ (reference sequence). CDR3 region: CASSRSGGGSGNTIYF. DNA of the CDR3: TGTGCCAGCAGCCGAAGTGGTGGGGGCTCTGGAAACACCATATATTTT.

This clone was counted between two and nine times. V gene TRBV5-1 combines with J gene TRBJ1-2; TRBD1 is a possible D gene (6 bases). The V end was cut by 5 bases, the J end by 8 bases, with 16 bases between. Germline CDR1 SGHRS, CDR2 YFSETQ. This CDR3 spans 13 amino acids. CDR3 DNA: TGCGCCAGCAGTGACGACAGGCTCGTCGGCTACACCTTC. The encoded protein is CASSDDRLVGYTF.

This rearrangement joins TRBV6-5 to TRBJ1-5, with TRBD1 matching 7 bases. Germline-derived CDR1 and CDR2 are MNHEY and SVGAGI. V was clipped by 6 bases and J by 6 bases; unmatched bases: 11. CDR3 length equals 15 residues. CDR3 sequence: CASRTRDSIFQPQHF. The CDR3 DNA reads TGTGCCAGCAGGACCCGGGACAGTATTTTTCAGCCCCAGCATTTT.

The gene calls are TRBV11-2 and TRBJ1-1; the D gene is possibly TRBD1 (5 bases). The germline gives CDR1 SGHAT, CDR2 FQNNGV. CDR3 length: 16 residues. The V and J ends lost 3 bases and 0 bases respectively, with 14 bases between them. This CDR3 is CASSLRATGLNTEAFF. CDR3 nucleotides: TGTGCCAGCAGCTTGCGGGCCACAGGCCTGAACACTGAAGCTTTCTTT.

The J gene is TRBJ2-5, the V gene TRBV18; D not certain. The germline V and J ends were trimmed by 2 bases and 3 bases, with 4 bases remaining between them. Germline lookup yields CDR1 KGHSH and CDR2 LQKENI. This CDR3 contains 12 residues. The CDR3 DNA sequence: TGTGCCAGCTCACCAGAGAAAGAGACCCAGTACTTC. This sequence encodes CASSPEKETQYF.

The chain uses TRBV5-5 and TRBJ1-6; D remains ambiguous. Trimming shortened V by 0 bases and J by 6 bases, and 4 bases separated the two germline ends. CDR1 and CDR2 from the germline V gene are SGHKS and YYEKEE (reference sequence). The length of the CDR3 is 13 residues. The CDR3 sequence: CASSLGPNSPLHF. CDR3 DNA: TGTGCCAGCAGCTTGGGACCTAATTCACCCCTCCACTTT.

The chain employs TRBV19 and TRBJ2-7; D is possibly TRBD1 (6 bases). The CDR3 consists of 14 residues. V lost 3 bases and J 1 base, leaving 10 bases between the germline ends. Germline CDR1 reads LNHDA; CDR2 reads SQIVND (reference sequence). In DNA, the CDR3 is TGTGCCAGTAGTATCAGGGGTAGTTCCTACGAGCAGTACTTC. It encodes CASSIRGSSYEQYF.

The chain couples TRBV10-2 to TRBJ2-6; no reliable D call. This CDR3 comprises 16 residues. The V gene's germline CDR1 is WSHSY and CDR2 SAAADI. V dropped 2 bases and J dropped 0 bases, with 8 bases sitting between them. CDR3 amino acids: CASSEPAASGANVLTF. In nucleotides, the CDR3 is TGCGCCAGCAGTGAGCCGGCTGCCTCTGGGGCCAACGTCCTGACTTTC.

In this sample, this clone turned up a few times. This rearrangement joins TRBV29-1 to TRBJ2-5; 8 positions agree with TRBD2. The CDR3 contains 13 residues. The V gene end was trimmed by 6 bases and the J gene end by 1 base; junction bases not matched to a gene: 4. Per germline, CDR1 SQVTM and CDR2 ANQGSEA. CDR3 sequence reads: CSVGSGGQETQYF. The CDR3 DNA is TGCAGCGTGGGGAGCGGGGGCCAAGAGACCCAGTACTTC.

The V gene is TRBV19, the J gene TRBJ1-6; D remains ambiguous. Trimming cost V 3 bases and J 0 bases, with 6 bases left between them. Germline V gives CDR1 LNHDA, CDR2 SQIVND (reference sequence). This CDR3 comprises 15 residues. CDR3 nucleotide sequence: TGTGCCAGTAGTATGCGTGTCTCCTATAATTCACCCCTCCACTTT. Protein: CASSMRVSYNSPLHF.

The V and J genes are TRBV12-5 and TRBJ2-3; unclear D gene. Trimming pared 6 bases from V and 1 base from J, leaving 11 bases between. This CDR3 is 14 amino acids long. CDR1 is LGHNT, CDR2 FRNRAP, per germline. CDR3 nucleotides: TGTGCTAGTGGGTACTCAGCCCGCACAGATACGCAGTATTTT. Amino acids: CASGYSARTDTQYF.

The V gene is TRBV5-1, the J gene TRBJ2-5; D possibly corresponds to TRBD2 (6 bases). The DNA matches TRBJ2-7 better at its end, which makes the J call doubtful. The CDR3 length is 13 residues. Per the germline V gene, CDR1 is SGHRS and CDR2 is YFSETQ. The CDR3 is CASSPGGAYEQYF. In DNA, the CDR3 is TGCGCCAGCAGCCCTGGAGGGGCCTACGAGCAGTACTTC.

With respect to this clone: The sample holds other DNA sequences that translate to the same CDR3. This chain uses TRBV4-1 with TRBJ1-3; D is unresolved. Between the trimmed V and J ends, which lost 0 bases and 8 bases, there was a span of 14 bases. This CDR3 is built from 15 residues. The V gene's germline CDR1 is MGHRA and CDR2 YSYEKL. CDR3 residues: CASSQDLGHYDTIYF. The CDR3 DNA follows: TGCGCCAGCAGCCAAGACCTGGGCCACTATGACACCATATATTTT.